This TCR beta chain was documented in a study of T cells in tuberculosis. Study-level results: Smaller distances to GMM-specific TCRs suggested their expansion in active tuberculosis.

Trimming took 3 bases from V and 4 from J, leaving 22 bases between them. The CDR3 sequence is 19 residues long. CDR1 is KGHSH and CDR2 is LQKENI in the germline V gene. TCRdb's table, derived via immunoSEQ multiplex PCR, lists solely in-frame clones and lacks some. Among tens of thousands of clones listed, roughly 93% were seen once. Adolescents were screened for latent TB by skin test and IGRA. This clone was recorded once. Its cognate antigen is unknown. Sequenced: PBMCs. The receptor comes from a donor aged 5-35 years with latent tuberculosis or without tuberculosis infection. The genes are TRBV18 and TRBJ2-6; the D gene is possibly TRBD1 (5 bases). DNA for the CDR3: TGTGCCAGCTCACCCATCAGGGTAGACATGAGTATAGGGGCCAACGTCCTGACTTTC. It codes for CASSPIRVDMSIGANVLTF.